This T cell receptor (beta chain) derives from a study of post-analysis software for immune sequencing data. Across the whole study: As for disease course, relapsing-remitting, secondary progressive and progressive-relapsing multiple sclerosis were all included.

Points on this clonotype: Its matching antigen is unknown.

TCR beta libraries were prepared from cDNA with unique molecular identifiers. With about 0.95 to 10 million T cells as the source, approximately 500,000 cDNA molecules resulted. MiXCR, run by TCRdb on the PCR reads, gives a single entry per CDR3 protein. The sample yields some 700,000 distinct CDR3 sequences, approximately 60% seen once. Regarding the study as a whole: Patients had higher frequencies than controls of five TRBV segments, including TRBV5-6, TRBV5-1 and TRBV20-1.

Trimming pared 3 bases from V and 2 bases from J, leaving 5 bases between. This CDR3 has 13 amino acids. Germline V gene data show CDR1 as MNHEY and CDR2 as SMNVEV (reference sequence). V is TRBV27 and J is TRBJ2-1; no reliable D call. This clonotype was obtained from a girl aged 2 to 9 with multiple sclerosis. Sample: blood. CDR3 sequence reads: CASSFNAYNEQFF. The CDR3 DNA reads as TGTGCCAGCAGTTTCAACGCCTACAATGAGCAGTTCTTC.